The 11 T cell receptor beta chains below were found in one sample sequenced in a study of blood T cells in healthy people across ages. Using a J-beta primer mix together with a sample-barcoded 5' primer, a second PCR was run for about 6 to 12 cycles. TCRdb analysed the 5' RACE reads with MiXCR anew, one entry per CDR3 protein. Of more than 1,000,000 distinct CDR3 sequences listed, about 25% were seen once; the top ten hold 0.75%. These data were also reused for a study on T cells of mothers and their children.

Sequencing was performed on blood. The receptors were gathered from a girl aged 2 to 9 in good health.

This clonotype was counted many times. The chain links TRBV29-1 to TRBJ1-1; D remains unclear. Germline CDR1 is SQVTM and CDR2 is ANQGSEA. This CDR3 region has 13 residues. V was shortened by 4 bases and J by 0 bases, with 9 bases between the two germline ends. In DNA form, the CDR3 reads TGCAGCGTTGTCCGGCGGATGAACACTGAAGCTTTCTTT. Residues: CSVVRRMNTEAFF.

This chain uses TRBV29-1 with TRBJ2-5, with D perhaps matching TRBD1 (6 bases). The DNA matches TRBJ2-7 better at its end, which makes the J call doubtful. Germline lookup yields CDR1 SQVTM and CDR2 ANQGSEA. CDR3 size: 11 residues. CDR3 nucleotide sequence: TGCAGCGTCTCAGGGGCCAGCGAGCAGTACTTC. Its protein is CSVSGASEQYF.

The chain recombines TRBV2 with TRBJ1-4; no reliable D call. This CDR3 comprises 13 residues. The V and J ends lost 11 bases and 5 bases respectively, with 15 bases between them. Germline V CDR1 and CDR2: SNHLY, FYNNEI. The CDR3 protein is CAGGGILNEKLFF. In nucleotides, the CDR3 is TGTGCCGGCGGAGGGATCCTCAATGAAAAACTGTTTTTT.

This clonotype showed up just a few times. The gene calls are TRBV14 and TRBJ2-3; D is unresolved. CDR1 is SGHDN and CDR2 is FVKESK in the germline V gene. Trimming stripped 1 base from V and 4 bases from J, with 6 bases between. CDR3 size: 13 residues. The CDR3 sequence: CASSQGSPDTQYF. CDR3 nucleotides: TGTGCCAGCAGCCAAGGATCCCCAGATACGCAGTATTTT.

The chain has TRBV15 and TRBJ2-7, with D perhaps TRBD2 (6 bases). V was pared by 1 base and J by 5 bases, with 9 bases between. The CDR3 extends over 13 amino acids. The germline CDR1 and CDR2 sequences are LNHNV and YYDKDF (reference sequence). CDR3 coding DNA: TGTGCCACCAGCAGAGCGGGAGAAAACGAGCAGTACTTC. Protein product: CATSRAGENEQYF.

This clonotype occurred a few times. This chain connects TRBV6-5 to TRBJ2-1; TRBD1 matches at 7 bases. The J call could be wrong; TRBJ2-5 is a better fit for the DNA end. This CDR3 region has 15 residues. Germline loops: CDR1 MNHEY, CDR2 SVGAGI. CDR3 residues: CASSSSLRQGETQYF. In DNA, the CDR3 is TGTGCCAGCAGTTCCAGCCTCCGACAGGGAGAGACCCAGTACTTC.

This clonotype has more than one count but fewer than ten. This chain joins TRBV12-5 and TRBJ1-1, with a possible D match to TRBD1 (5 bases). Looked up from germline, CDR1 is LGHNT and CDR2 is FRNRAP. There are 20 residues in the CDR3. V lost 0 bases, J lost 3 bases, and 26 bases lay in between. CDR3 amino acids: CASGLVVRGGVTIQDTEAFF. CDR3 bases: TGTGCTAGTGGTTTGGTAGTTCGTGGGGGGGTCACGATTCAGGACACTGAAGCTTTCTTT.

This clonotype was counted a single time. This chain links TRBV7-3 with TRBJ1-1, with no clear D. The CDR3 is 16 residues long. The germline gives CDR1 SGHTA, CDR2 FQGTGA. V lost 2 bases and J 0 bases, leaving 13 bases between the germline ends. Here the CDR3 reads CASSLGPSGMNTEAFF. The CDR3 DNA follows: TGTGCCAGCAGCTTAGGTCCATCGGGTATGAACACTGAAGCTTTCTTT.

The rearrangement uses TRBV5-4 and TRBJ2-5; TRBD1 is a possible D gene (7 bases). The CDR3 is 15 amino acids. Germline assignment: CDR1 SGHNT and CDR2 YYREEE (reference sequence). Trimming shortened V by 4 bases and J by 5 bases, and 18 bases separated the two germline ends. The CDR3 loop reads CASSLGLQGVETQYF. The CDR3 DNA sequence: TGTGCCAGCAGCCTGGGACTTCAGGGGGTGGAGACCCAGTACTTC.

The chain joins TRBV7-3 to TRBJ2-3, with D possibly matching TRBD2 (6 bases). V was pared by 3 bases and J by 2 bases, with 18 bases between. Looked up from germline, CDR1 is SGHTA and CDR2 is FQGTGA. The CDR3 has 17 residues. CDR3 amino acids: CASSFGTSLTHTDTQYF. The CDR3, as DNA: TGTGCCAGCAGCTTTGGGACTTCGCTCACCCACACAGATACGCAGTATTTT.

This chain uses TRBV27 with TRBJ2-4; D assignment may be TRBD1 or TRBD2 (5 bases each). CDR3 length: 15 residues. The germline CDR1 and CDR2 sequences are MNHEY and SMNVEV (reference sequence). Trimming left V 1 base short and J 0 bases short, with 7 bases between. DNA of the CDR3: TGTGCCAGCAGTTTATGGGGGTCAGCCAAAAACATTCAGTACTTC. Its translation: CASSLWGSAKNIQYF.